Each of the 4 T cell receptor beta chains below was sequenced from the same sample in a study of T-cell reconstitution after alpha-beta-depleted transplantation in children. Unique molecular identifiers were used in preparing the TCRbeta library. TCRdb re-called the PCR reads through MiXCR, storing one row per CDR3 protein. The sample lists some 190,000 distinct CDR3 sequences; over 8.5% were seen once. The sample in question was PBMCs, obtained before TCRalphabeta/CD19-depleted stem cell transplant. The receptors derive from a boy aged 2-9 years with acute myeloid leukemia, due to receive a stem cell transplant.

This clonotype was detected ten times or more. The chain joins TRBV28 to TRBJ2-7, with D possibly TRBD1 on 6 matching bases. Trimming left V 5 bases short and J 1 base short, with 12 bases between. The CDR3 spans 14 residues. Germline CDR1 reads MDHEN; CDR2 reads SYDVKM. The CDR3 spells CASSTRQVSYEQYF. The CDR3 DNA follows: TGTGCCAGCAGTACCCGACAGGTTTCCTACGAGCAGTACTTC.

The chain carries TRBV6-5 and TRBJ2-3, with D tentatively TRBD1 (5 bases). The J call may be wrong; the DNA end is better matched by TRBJ1-5. The V gene's germline CDR1 is MNHEY and CDR2 SVGAGI. This CDR3 contains 11 residues. CDR3 protein: CASSPGDTQHF. The CDR3 bases are TGTGCCAGCAGCCCGGGGGATACGCAGCATTTT.

This clonotype was seen repeatedly, ten times or more. J is TRBJ2-1 and V is TRBV25-1, with D possibly matching TRBD1 (5 bases). The CDR3 length is 14 residues. The germline V gene encodes CDR1 MGHDK and CDR2 SYGVNS. The V and J ends lost 4 bases and 6 bases respectively, with 13 bases between them. CDR3 region: CASSGDSPVNEQFF. CDR3 nucleotide sequence: TGTGCCAGCAGTGGAGACAGCCCTGTCAATGAGCAGTTCTTC.

The chain combines TRBV20-1 with TRBJ2-5, with D possibly matching TRBD1 (6 bases). The length of the CDR3 is 12 residues. From germline, CDR1 is DFQATT and CDR2 SNEGSKA (reference sequence). CDR3 in DNA: TGCAGCCCACAGGGAGCGTTGGAGACCCAGTACTTC. Translating it yields CSPQGALETQYF.